The next 28 T cell receptor beta chains were all read from a single sample in a study of shared clonotypes between healthy human individuals (dated by TCRdb to the early 2020s). The method behind the library was the immunoSEQ multiplex PCR assay. This is the immuneACCESS table as TCRdb keeps it, with only in-frame sequences that have V and J called. A part of the clones is gone; compared with another copy, unresolved V genes explain less than half, and the rest is unexplained. This sample is represented by about 1 million clones; roughly 70% of them were singletons. About 1.5% of the sample lies in the top ten. Sequenced: memory CD4+ T cells sorted from blood. The sample's cell subset or site, from its label and the paper: CD45RA-negative fraction. The origin of the receptors is a man younger than 30 in good health.

V gene TRBV2 combines with J gene TRBJ2-5; weak D call: TRBD2 (6 bases). The CDR3 covers 13 residues. CDR1 is SNHLY and CDR2 is FYNNEI in the germline V gene. V was trimmed by 7 bases and J by 5 bases, leaving 14 bases between them. The CDR3 is CASTRGGTETQYF. The CDR3 DNA reads TGTGCCAGCACCCGTGGGGGGACGGAGACCCAGTACTTC. The whole variable domain, remainder taken from reference TRBV2 and TRBJ2-5, is EPEVTQTPSHQVTQMGQEVILRCVPISNHLYFYWYRQILGQKVEFLVSFYNNEISEKSEIFDDQFSVERPDGSNFTLKIRSTKLEDSAMYFCASTRGGTETQYFGPGTRLLVL.

As DNA, the CDR3 is TGTGCCAGCAGTCAACTAGCGGGAGGACGGACCCAGTACTTC. Residues: CASSQLAGGRTQYF. The chain combines TRBV6-5 with TRBJ2-5; 12 bases line up with TRBD2. Germline V CDR1 and CDR2: MNHEY, SVGAGI. V trimming: 5 bases; J trimming: 7 bases; junction bases outside the gene matches: 5. CDR3 length: 14 residues.

The chain links TRBV10-1 to TRBJ2-1, with TRBD2 identical over 14 bases. V lost 6 bases and J lost 5; bases outside the gene matches: 6. The CDR3 has 16 residues. CDR1 WNHNN and CDR2 SYGVQD come from the germline V gene (reference sequence). The CDR3 protein is CASSATSGRGNNEQFF. The CDR3 bases are TGCGCCAGCAGCGCGACTAGCGGGAGGGGTAACAATGAGCAGTTCTTC.

The genes are TRBV5-6 and TRBJ1-5; D unclear. CDR1 and CDR2 from the germline V gene are SGHDT and YYEEEE. V dropped 2 bases and J dropped 5 bases, with 11 bases sitting between them. The CDR3 covers 14 residues. The CDR3 reads CASSFEGWDQPQHF. Here the CDR3 DNA reads TGTGCCAGCAGCTTTGAGGGTTGGGATCAGCCCCAGCATTTT. The full variable domain, in which reference TRBV5-6 and TRBJ1-5 provide the parts outside the CDR3, is DAGVTQSPTHLIKTRGQQVTLRCSPKSGHDTVSWYQQALGQGPQFIFQYYEEEERQRGNFPDRFSGHQFPNYSSELNVNALLLGDSALYLCASSFEGWDQPQHFGDGTRLSIL.

The sample holds a few counts of this clone. V is TRBV13 and J is TRBJ1-3; 7 positions match TRBD1. The CDR3 runs 14 residues. Looked up from germline, CDR1 is PRHDT and CDR2 is FYEKMQ (reference sequence). Germline trimming cut 6 bases from V and 2 bases from J; bases unmatched to any gene: 4. CDR3: CASRRQGPGNTIYF. CDR3 nucleotides: TGTGCCAGCAGACGACAGGGACCTGGAAACACCATATATTTT. Full variable domain (remainder filled in from reference TRBV13 and TRBJ1-3): AAGVIQSPRHLIKEKRETATLKCYPIPRHDTVYWYQQGPGQDPQFLISFYEKMQSDKGSIPDRFSAQQFSDYHSELNMSSLELGDSALYFCASRRQGPGNTIYFGEGSWLTVV.

This chain joins TRBV7-9 and TRBJ2-1, with 10 bases that match TRBD1. The V gene's germline CDR1 is SEHNR and CDR2 FQNEAQ (reference sequence). With V trimmed by 5 bases and J by 2 bases, 3 bases remained unmatched. CDR3 length: 15 amino acids. In DNA, the CDR3 is TGTGCCAGCAGCCCGGACAGGGGGACCTACAATGAGCAGTTCTTC. It codes for CASSPDRGTYNEQFF.

The chain combines TRBV29-1 with TRBJ1-3, with D perhaps TRBD1 (6 bases). V was shortened by 6 bases and J by 0 bases, with 18 bases between the two germline ends. The CDR3 length is 16 residues. Germline V gene data show CDR1 as SQVTM and CDR2 as ANQGSEA. For the CDR3, the DNA is TGCAGCGTCGTTGGGACACCTGCCTCCTCTGGAAACACCATATATTTT. This gives the protein CSVVGTPASSGNTIYF.

The rearrangement links TRBV6-5 to TRBJ2-3, with 9 bases matching TRBD2. CDR3 length: 14 amino acids. V lost 5 bases and J lost 4; bases outside the gene matches: 4. CDR1 is MNHEY and CDR2 is SVGAGI in the germline V gene. The CDR3 DNA follows: TGTGCCAGCAGTCGGACTAGCGACTCAGATACGCAGTATTTT. Amino acids: CASSRTSDSDTQYF.

This clone was counted a few times. The same CDR3 also results from other DNA sequences found in this sample. The chain combines TRBV6-5 with TRBJ2-3, with D perhaps TRBD1 or TRBD2 (6 bases each). This CDR3 contains 15 residues. Germline V CDR1 and CDR2: MNHEY, SVGAGI. Trimming took 3 bases from V and 1 from J, leaving 11 bases between them. CDR3 bases: TGTGCCAGCAGTTATTCGGGGGCGCGCACAGATACGCAGTATTTT. Protein: CASSYSGARTDTQYF.

J is TRBJ2-5 and V is TRBV5-6; possible D gene TRBD2, 5 bases. This CDR3 is built from 16 residues. V was trimmed by 0 bases and J by 5 bases, leaving 17 bases between them. Germline CDR1 SGHDT, CDR2 YYEEEE. The CDR3 DNA follows: TGTGCCAGCAGCTTGGGCGGAGGTCAATCCTATGAGACCCAGTACTTC. Amino acids: CASSLGGGQSYETQYF.

This clone was seen a single time. CDR3 in amino acids: CASSPQGDTNEQYF. The CDR3 DNA reads as TGTGCCAGCAGCCCCCAGGGGGACACCAACGAGCAGTACTTC. This chain joins TRBV5-4 and TRBJ2-7; 7 bases are shared with TRBD1. Germline trimming cut 4 bases from V and 5 bases from J; bases unmatched to any gene: 9. This CDR3 is 14 amino acids long. Germline CDR1 reads SGHNT; CDR2 reads YYREEE (reference sequence).

The chain employs TRBV18 and TRBJ2-5, with D perhaps given as TRBD1 or TRBD2 (5 bases each). There are 14 residues in the CDR3. V shed 6 bases and J shed 5 bases, with 16 bases lying between them. CDR1 is KGHSH and CDR2 is LQKENI in the germline V gene. The CDR3, as DNA: TGTGCCAGCTCCCCCTCGGGGCTTGGGGAGACCCAGTACTTC. It translates to CASSPSGLGETQYF.

The chain has TRBV19 and TRBJ1-4; a weak D match, TRBD1 (5 bases). V lost 7 bases, J lost 4 bases, and 10 bases lay in between. The CDR3 extends over 13 amino acids. The germline gives CDR1 LNHDA, CDR2 SQIVND (reference sequence). In DNA, the CDR3 is TGTGCCAGTAATAACAGGTTTAATGAAAAACTGTTTTTT. This gives the protein CASNNRFNEKLFF.

This rearrangement joins TRBV28 to TRBJ1-1, with a possible D match to TRBD1 (5 bases). The CDR3 length is 13 residues. The V end lost 2 bases, the J end lost 5 bases, and 9 bases lay between the germline ends. CDR1 MDHEN and CDR2 SYDVKM come from the germline V gene. CDR3 nucleotides: TGTGCCAGCAGTTTACAGGGCAAGACTGAAGCTTTCTTT. Amino acids: CASSLQGKTEAFF.

This clone was observed once. V usage is TRBV10-3 and J usage is TRBJ2-5; D may be TRBD2 (6 bases). V lost 2 bases, J lost 2 bases, and 12 bases lay in between. The CDR3 extends over 15 amino acids. CDR1 and CDR2 (germline): ENHRY, SYGVKD. The CDR3 region is CAISEALSGQETQYF. CDR3 nucleotide sequence: TGTGCCATCAGTGAGGCCCTGAGCGGGCAAGAGACCCAGTACTTC.

The V and J genes are TRBV7-8 and TRBJ2-1, with D possibly matching TRBD2 (6 bases). Germline CDR1 is SGHVS and CDR2 is FQNEAQ. The CDR3 totals 18 residues. Trimming pared 2 bases from V and 3 bases from J, leaving 20 bases between. The CDR3 sequence is CASSLPGLGTLLYNEQFF. The CDR3 nucleotides read TGTGCCAGCAGCTTACCGGGTCTCGGGACTCTCCTCTACAATGAGCAGTTCTTC.

This clone has only one observation. V is TRBV5-4 and J is TRBJ2-7; D is possibly TRBD1 (6 bases). The germline V gene has CDR1 SGHNT and CDR2 YYREEE (reference sequence). Trimming stripped 4 bases from V and 0 bases from J, with 14 bases between. This CDR3 has 15 amino acids. The CDR3 sequence is CASSPRGGSSYEQYF. The CDR3 DNA sequence: TGTGCCAGCAGCCCTAGAGGGGGAAGCTCCTACGAGCAGTACTTC. The variable domain in full, completed from reference TRBV5-4 and TRBJ2-7, reads ETGVTQSPTHLIKTRGQQVTLRCSSQSGHNTVSWYQQALGQGPQFIFQYYREEENGRGNFPPRFSGLQFPNYSSELNVNALELDDSALYLCASSPRGGSSYEQYFGPGTRLTVT.

This rearrangement joins TRBV7-2 to TRBJ2-2; 9 positions agree with TRBD1. Per germline, CDR1 SGHTA and CDR2 FQGNSA. V lost 1 base and J lost 4; bases outside the gene matches: 1. The CDR3 spans 15 residues. The CDR3 region has the DNA TGTGCCAGCAGCTTAGAGGGACAGGGCACCGGGGAGCTGTTTTTT. This gives the protein CASSLEGQGTGELFF.

The DNA for the CDR3 is TGCGCCAGACTCAGTATGTGGCGCGGCCCGTACGAGCAGTACTTC. It specifies CARLSMWRGPYEQYF. This chain links TRBV10-1 with TRBJ2-7; the D is unclear. There are 15 residues in the CDR3. The germline gives CDR1 WNHNN, CDR2 SYGVQD (reference sequence). V was shortened by 9 bases and J by 4 bases, with 22 bases between the two germline ends.

This clone was seen only a few times. In DNA, the CDR3 is TGTGCCAGCAGTGGGAGGGACTCAGGTACCGGGGAGCTGTTTTTT. This translates into CASSGRDSGTGELFF. This chain connects TRBV25-1 to TRBJ2-2; a weak D match, TRBD2 (6 bases). Germline CDR1 is MGHDK and CDR2 is SYGVNS. This CDR3 contains 15 residues. The V end lost 4 bases, the J end lost 5 bases, and 14 bases lay between the germline ends.

The chain recombines TRBV6-1 with TRBJ2-5; D possibly corresponds to TRBD2 (6 bases). CDR1 is MNHNS, CDR2 SASEGT, per germline. The CDR3 consists of 13 residues. The germline V and J ends were trimmed by 8 bases and 2 bases, with 12 bases remaining between them. Here the CDR3 reads CASLRRVQETQYF. The CDR3 DNA is TGTGCCAGCCTGAGGAGGGTACAAGAGACCCAGTACTTC.

V is TRBV7-9 and J is TRBJ1-1, with D unresolved. Germline V gives CDR1 SEHNR, CDR2 FQNEAQ (reference sequence). The CDR3 extends over 14 amino acids. Trimming left V 1 base short and J 1 base short, with 7 bases between. The CDR3 is CASSLGERNTEAFF. The CDR3 region has the DNA TGTGCCAGCAGCTTAGGGGAAAGGAACACTGAAGCTTTCTTT.

V gene TRBV9 combines with J gene TRBJ2-3; 7 nucleotides align to TRBD2. The CDR3 covers 16 residues. V shed 3 bases, J shed 2 bases, and the junction held 9 bases outside the gene matches. From germline, CDR1 is SGDLS and CDR2 YYNGEE. CDR3 sequence: CASSAPAGMNTDTQYF. The CDR3 DNA sequence: TGTGCCAGCAGCGCGCCAGCGGGGATGAACACAGATACGCAGTATTTT.

The V gene is TRBV5-6, the J gene TRBJ2-7; possibly TRBD2 for D (5 bases). The germline CDR1 and CDR2 sequences are SGHDT and YYEEEE. V lost 4 bases, J lost 5 bases, and 13 bases lay in between. The CDR3 loop spans 13 amino acids. CDR3 nucleotides: TGTGCCAGCAGCACTGAGGGCTACCACGAGCAGTACTTC. Protein sequence: CASSTEGYHEQYF.

This clone was detected a few times. The chain links TRBV10-2 to TRBJ1-6; TRBD1 matches 8 bases. The germline gives CDR1 WSHSY, CDR2 SAAADI. Trimming cost V 5 bases and J 9 bases; bases outside gene matches: 6. The CDR3 has 14 residues. The DNA for the CDR3 is TGCGCCAGCAGTAGAGGACAGGGCGGTTCACCCCTCCACTTT. This gives the protein CASSRGQGGSPLHF.

The rearrangement joins TRBV19 to TRBJ1-3; perhaps TRBD1 as D (5 bases). The CDR3 has 13 residues. Per germline, CDR1 LNHDA and CDR2 SQIVND (reference sequence). Deletions cut 5 bases from V and 3 bases from J, with 8 bases between. CDR3 nucleotide sequence: TGTGCCAGTAGTGAGGGACTTGGAAACACCATATATTTT. Translation: CASSEGLGNTIYF.

In its sample, this clone was seen once. A far bigger clonotype differs at one base, so this is likely a read error. Since the CDR3 does not end with the conserved phenylalanine or tryptophan, this likely comes from a read error. The J gene is TRBJ2-7, the V gene TRBV7-2; D not resolved. The CDR3 runs to 13 residues. CDR1 and CDR2 (germline): SGHTA, FQGNSA. V lost 4 bases and J 6 bases, leaving 13 bases between the germline ends. The CDR3 sequence: CASSSAYVGEQYL. CDR3 nucleotides: TGTGCCAGCAGCTCAGCCTATGTCGGCGAGCAGTACCTC.

J is TRBJ2-1 and V is TRBV7-9, with 9 bases fitting TRBD2. The CDR3 has 15 amino acids. The V segment lost 0 bases and the J segment 11 bases; nucleotides outside the gene matches: 8. Germline assignment: CDR1 SEHNR and CDR2 FQNEAQ (reference sequence). DNA of the CDR3: TGTGCCAGCAGCTTAGCGGTAGCGGGGGACATTAAGCAGTTCTTC. It codes for CASSLAVAGDIKQFF.